This T cell receptor (beta chain) came from a study of cytotoxic CD8 clonotypes in ibrutinib-treated CLL (dated by TCRdb to the early 2020s). For the study in its entirety: The cohort had 11 relapsed/refractory and approximately 15 treatment-naive patients; approximately 18 were IGHV unmutated. On average, each sample had roughly 250,000 productive templates and roughly 95,000 productive rearrangements. Responses were partial in some 24 patients and complete in 2; after median about 63 months follow-up, some 15 stayed in remission and around 12 progressed. Cryopreserved peripheral blood mononuclear cells were collected before treatment, at response, and at either disease progression or sustained remission. Patients were still on ibrutinib when every remission and progressive disease sample was collected. The response samples were drawn at a median of around eleven months into treatment, with a range of roughly 6 to 40 months. Of the 90 or so participants in the trial, approximately 26 had longitudinal samples available.

The paper as a whole reports these results and caveats: Clonality rose at ibrutinib response, remained stable during sustained remission, and dropped back toward baseline at progression. Public clonotypes were rare and either contracted or stayed stable during treatment, and the rise in clonality at ibrutinib response reflected the expansion of private clonotypes. Lymph node repertoires were not examined, and the timing of sampling was not matched between patients in sustained remission and those whose disease progressed. Baseline clonality exceeded that of age-matched healthy donors and correlated strongly with circulating CD8+ T-cell counts.

A word on this clone: What this receptor recognizes is not known. No clone much larger than this one lies a single base away; base qualities are absent.

The intended sense of this specimen's time point label: progressive disease on ibrutinib. For TCR beta library preparation, about 2 micrograms of genomic DNA were isolated from cryopreserved PBMCs. High-throughput TCR beta sequencing was performed on longitudinal blood samples from CLL patients receiving ibrutinib monotherapy. The patients took part in an open-label, single-center phase 2 trial of ibrutinib monotherapy. A MiSeq instrument was used for deep resolution sequencing, which targeted depths ranging from 1 in 1 million up to 1 in 200,000 T cells, with coverage averaging 10x for each clonotype. The immunoSEQ hsTCRB Kit was used to generate the TCR beta libraries. In the source study's methods: Data were analyzed with ImmunoSEQ Data Assistant and ImmunoSEQ Analyzer, with V, D and J genes assigned per IMGT definitions. Clonality was computed as one minus normalized Shannon entropy of productive rearrangement frequencies, ranging from 0 to 1. Public clonotype analysis was restricted to overrepresented clonotypes comprising at least 0.05% of each patient's repertoire. About a dozen age-matched healthy donor repertoires from immuneACCESS served as clonality controls. TCRdb stores this immuneACCESS table with in-frame sequences only. Part of the clones is absent; in the studies checked, under half of the shortfall reflects unresolved V genes, and no reason is known for the rest. Clone size and the V and J calls come from that table; the DNA yielded D and trimming. The sample includes 250,000 to 350,000 clones, with approximately 79% observed a single time. The top ten constitute 5.6% of the sample.

The sequence was obtained from a human donor with chronic lymphocytic leukemia. Specimen: PBMCs, collected at disease progression, from a patient treated with ibrutinib.

In nucleotides, the sequence is TGTGCCAGCTCTCCAGGGTTGGCCTACGAGCAGTACTTC. Its amino acids are CASSPGLAYEQYF. In this chain, TRBV18 is recombined with TRBJ2-7, with a weak D call of TRBD1 (5 bases match). CDR1 is given as KGHSH and CDR2 as LQKENI, both from the germline V gene. V was cut back by 6 bases and J by 2 bases, leaving a gap of 11 bases between them. The CDR3 starts with the cysteine, ends with the phenylalanine, and has 13 residues. CDR3 DNA only is kept here, 39 bases in frame from base 1.